These T cell receptor beta chains were read from a single sample in a study of STAT3 mutations in large granular lymphocyte leukemia. Profiling relied on immunoSEQ multiplex PCR, and the TCRdb table lists in-frame clones only, not all of them. The sample has about 40,000 clones; 88% are singletons. Sequenced sample: PBMCs. The receptors stem from a human donor with T large granular lymphocyte leukemia. Some clones in this sample may be carry-over from other donors' samples. Each CDR3 is given with its conserved first and last residue. Each record gives: D gene, clone size, J gene, V gene, CDR3 protein, CDR3 DNA. The D gene is left open where the match is weak. Part of the rows lack a size; the others show once, few, many or a class for expanded clones.

D: NA; size: NA; J: TRBJ1-2; V: TRBV28; CDR3: CASSDSTEYGYTF; DNA: TGTGCCAGCAGTGACTCGACAGAGTATGGCTACACCTTC
D: NA; size: NA; J: TRBJ2-2; V: TRBV10-1; CDR3: CASSEPVDGELFF; DNA: TGCGCCAGCAGTGAGCCGGTAGACGGGGAGCTGTTTTTT
D: NA; size: once; J: TRBJ2-1; V: TRBV27; CDR3: CASSWDGYSYNEQFF; DNA: TGTGCCAGCAGTTGGGACGGGTACTCCTACAATGAGCAGTTCTTC
D: NA; size: NA; J: TRBJ2-7; V: TRBV18; CDR3: CASSPAGSYEQYF; DNA: TGTGCCAGCTCACCCGCGGGATCCTACGAGCAGTACTTC
D: NA; size: NA; J: TRBJ2-3; V: TRBV5-6; CDR3: CASSPPSEGYTDTQYF; DNA: TGTGCCAGCAGCCCTCCGTCTGAGGGGTACACAGATACGCAGTATTTT
D: TRBD2; size: NA; J: TRBJ2-3; V: TRBV5-1; CDR3: CASSTAGAVANTQYF; DNA: TGCGCCAGCAGCACAGCGGGGGCAGTGGCAAATACGCAGTATTTT
D: TRBD1; size: NA; J: TRBJ1-2; V: TRBV19; CDR3: CASSIQGQGEPYGYTF; DNA: TGTGCCAGTAGTATCCAAGGACAGGGGGAACCCTATGGCTACACCTTC
D: TRBD1; size: NA; J: TRBJ1-3; V: TRBV5-4; CDR3: CASSSYRQGGNTIYF; DNA: TGTGCCAGCAGCTCTTACCGACAGGGTGGAAACACCATATATTTT
D: NA; size: once; J: TRBJ1-2; V: TRBV30; CDR3: CAGWGGSYSGYTF; DNA: TGTGCCGGTTGGGGAGGGTCCTACTCTGGCTACACCTTC
D: TRBD2; size: NA; J: TRBJ2-7; V: TRBV10-3; CDR3: CAIRGTSGGWQYF; DNA: TGTGCCATCAGAGGCACTAGCGGGGGGTGGCAGTACTTC
D: NA; size: NA; J: TRBJ1-5; V: TRBV6-6; CDR3: CASSYVNQPQHF; DNA: TGTGCCAGCAGTTACGTGAATCAGCCCCAGCATTTT
D: NA; size: NA; J: TRBJ1-5; V: TRBV6-1; CDR3: CASSERQPQHF; DNA: TGTGCCAGCAGTGAACGGCAGCCCCAGCATTTT
D: TRBD1; size: NA; J: TRBJ2-7; V: TRBV6-5; CDR3: CATGQGAFSEQYF; DNA: TGTGCCACAGGACAGGGGGCTTTCTCCGAGCAGTACTTC
D: NA; size: NA; J: TRBJ1-1; V: TRBV10-1; CDR3: CASSGPLDTEAFF; DNA: TGCGCCAGCAGCGGCCCTCTAGACACTGAAGCTTTCTTT
D: NA; size: NA; J: TRBJ1-5; V: TRBV28; CDR3: CASSLIGQGQQPQHF; DNA: TGTGCCAGCAGTTTAATCGGGCAGGGCCAACAGCCCCAGCATTTT
D: NA; size: NA; J: TRBJ1-1; V: TRBV5-6; CDR3: CASSLGGLENTEAFF; DNA: TGTGCCAGCAGCTTGGGGGGGCTGGAGAACACTGAAGCTTTCTTT
D: NA; size: NA; J: TRBJ2-7; V: TRBV4-1; CDR3: CASSGPGYEQYF; DNA: TGCGCCAGCAGCGGTCCTGGCTACGAGCAGTACTTC
D: NA; size: few; J: TRBJ1-6; V: TRBV18; CDR3: CASSPEAGESPLHF; DNA: TGTGCCAGCTCACCAGAGGCCGGGGAGTCACCCCTCCACTTT
D: TRBD1; size: NA; J: TRBJ2-5; V: TRBV29-1; CDR3: CSVEATGTGPQETQYF; DNA: TGCAGCGTTGAAGCCACCGGGACAGGTCCTCAAGAGACCCAGTACTTC
D: TRBD1; size: NA; J: TRBJ2-7; V: TRBV19; CDR3: CASSRGLAYEQYF; DNA: TGTGCCAGTTCGAGGGGGCTCGCTTACGAGCAGTACTTC
D: NA; size: NA; J: TRBJ2-3; V: TRBV7-2; CDR3: CASSPIPGADTQYF; DNA: TGTGCCAGCAGCCCAATTCCGGGCGCAGATACGCAGTATTTT
D: NA; size: NA; J: TRBJ1-1; V: TRBV7-2; CDR3: CASSSPPAMGTEAFF; DNA: TGTGCCAGCAGCTCCCCCCCGGCAATGGGGACTGAAGCTTTCTTT
D: NA; size: medium-sized; J: TRBJ1-2; V: TRBV11-2; CDR3: CASSLALGRSWDGYTF; DNA: TGTGCCAGCAGCTTAGCTCTCGGTAGGAGTTGGGATGGCTACACCTTC
D: TRBD2; size: NA; J: TRBJ2-5; V: TRBV4-1; CDR3: CASSQASGGEETQYF; DNA: TGCGCCAGCAGCCAAGCTAGCGGGGGGGAGGAGACCCAGTACTTC
D: NA; size: once; J: TRBJ1-3; V: TRBV4-1; CDR3: CASSQESGWGNTIYF; DNA: TGCGCCAGCAGCCAAGAATCGGGGTGGGGAAACACCATATATTTT
D: NA; size: few; J: TRBJ1-5; V: TRBV6-5; CDR3: CASSLRTQPQHF; DNA: TGTGCCAGCAGTCTTAGGACTCAGCCCCAGCATTTT
D: NA; size: NA; J: TRBJ1-2; V: TRBV15; CDR3: CATSRVSFGYTF; DNA: TGTGCCACCAGCAGGGTCTCGTTTGGCTACACCTTC
D: NA; size: NA; J: TRBJ1-6; V: TRBV12-5; CDR3: CASGLVGQHFSYNSPLHF; DNA: TGTGCTAGTGGTTTGGTCGGGCAGCACTTCTCCTATAATTCACCCCTCCACTTT
D: NA; size: NA; J: TRBJ2-7; V: TRBV27; CDR3: CADADSPKAYEQYF; DNA: TGTGCCGACGCGGACAGCCCTAAAGCCTACGAGCAGTACTTC
D: TRBD2; size: NA; J: TRBJ2-7; V: TRBV27; CDR3: CASRPGLAFDEQYF; DNA: TGTGCCAGCAGACCCGGACTAGCATTCGACGAGCAGTACTTC
D: NA; size: NA; J: TRBJ2-1; V: TRBV29-1; CDR3: CSVELRNEQFF; DNA: TGCAGCGTTGAACTGCGCAATGAGCAGTTCTTC
D: TRBD1; size: NA; J: TRBJ2-3; V: TRBV9; CDR3: CASSSQDRGGPDTQYF; DNA: TGTGCCAGCAGCTCACAGGACAGGGGAGGTCCAGATACGCAGTATTTT
D: NA; size: NA; J: TRBJ1-5; V: TRBV7-2; CDR3: CASSSRRPNQPQHF; DNA: TGTGCCAGCAGCTCTAGAAGACCTAATCAGCCCCAGCATTTT
D: NA; size: once; J: TRBJ1-1; V: TRBV5-1; CDR3: CASSLAGEDTEAFF; DNA: TGCGCCAGCAGCTTGGCGGGGGAAGACACTGAAGCTTTCTTT
D: NA; size: once; J: TRBJ2-6; V: TRBV6-5; CDR3: CASSYSTGFGANVLTF; DNA: TGTGCCAGCAGTTACTCGACGGGATTTGGGGCCAACGTCCTGACTTTC
D: TRBD1; size: NA; J: TRBJ1-3; V: TRBV9; CDR3: CASSVDRGSGNTIYF; DNA: TGTGCCAGCAGCGTAGACAGGGGTTCTGGAAACACCATATATTTT
D: TRBD2; size: NA; J: TRBJ2-7; V: TRBV11-2; CDR3: CASSPGLAYEQYF; DNA: TGTGCCAGCAGCCCTGGACTAGCTTACGAGCAGTACTTC
D: TRBD1; size: NA; J: TRBJ1-1; V: TRBV10-3; CDR3: CAIGGGQSNTEAFF; DNA: TGTGCCATCGGGGGGGGACAGTCGAACACTGAAGCTTTCTTT
D: TRBD1; size: NA; J: TRBJ1-6; V: TRBV10-3; CDR3: CAISESVGQFNSPLHF; DNA: TGTGCCATCAGTGAGTCTGTGGGACAGTTTAATTCACCCCTCCACTTT
D: NA; size: NA; J: TRBJ1-1; V: TRBV27; CDR3: CASGIPNTEAFF; DNA: TGTGCCAGCGGGATACCGAACACTGAAGCTTTCTTT
D: NA; size: NA; J: TRBJ2-7; V: TRBV7-2; CDR3: CASSLPTGGLYEQYF; DNA: TGTGCCAGCAGCTTACCGACAGGTGGCTTGTACGAGCAGTACTTC
D: TRBD1; size: NA; J: TRBJ1-4; V: TRBV6-5; CDR3: CASSPQGWEKLFF; DNA: TGTGCCAGCAGTCCACAGGGGTGGGAAAAACTGTTTTTT
D: NA; size: NA; J: TRBJ2-2; V: TRBV5-1; CDR3: CASSLVLDRGTGELFF; DNA: TGCGCCAGCAGCTTGGTGCTGGACCGAGGCACCGGGGAGCTGTTTTTT
D: TRBD1; size: NA; J: TRBJ2-7; V: TRBV6-6; CDR3: CASSWGQSYEQYF; DNA: TGTGCCAGCAGTTGGGGACAGTCCTACGAGCAGTACTTC
D: NA; size: NA; J: TRBJ2-3; V: TRBV6-6; CDR3: CASSSPQTDTQYF; DNA: TGTGCCAGCAGTTCCCCACAAACAGATACGCAGTATTTT
D: NA; size: NA; J: TRBJ2-2; V: TRBV7-9; CDR3: CASSSRVREKDTGELFF; DNA: TGTGCCAGCAGCTCCCGCGTACGGGAGAAGGACACCGGGGAGCTGTTTTTT
D: NA; size: NA; J: TRBJ2-3; V: TRBV30; CDR3: CAWSVRLATDTQYF; DNA: TGTGCCTGGAGTGTACGGCTAGCTACAGATACGCAGTATTTT
D: NA; size: NA; J: TRBJ2-3; V: TRBV4-3; CDR3: CASRRDILSADTQYF; DNA: TGCGCCAGCAGGAGGGACATCCTGTCGGCAGATACGCAGTATTTT
D: NA; size: NA; J: TRBJ1-2; V: TRBV28; CDR3: CASSLRQYYGYTF; DNA: TGTGCCAGCAGTTTGAGGCAGTACTATGGCTACACCTTC
D: TRBD1; size: few; J: TRBJ1-6; V: TRBV7-9; CDR3: CASSGTGGSPLHF; DNA: TGTGCCAGCAGTGGGACAGGGGGCTCACCCCTCCACTTT